This TCR beta chain was obtained from a study of blood T cell repertoires in COVID-19. The CDR3 is 15 amino acids. V lost 2 bases to trimming and J lost 6 bases; unmatched junction nucleotides: 6. Germline CDR1 MNHEY, CDR2 SMNVEV (reference sequence). During active infection, Seattle patients enrolled and were then monitored through disease. Sequenced by immunoSEQ multiplex PCR; TCRdb stores in-frame clones only, minus some. The sample consists of roughly 200,000 clones, around 79% of them appearing once. The sequencing input was peripheral blood. The source is a woman in her 40s with COVID-19, enrolled during active disease. The V call is TRBV27, the J call TRBJ2-1; 8 bases align to TRBD1. CDR3 loop: CASSLRTGMGNEQFF. The CDR3 bases are TGTGCCAGCAGTTTACGGACAGGGATGGGCAATGAGCAGTTCTTC.